The source of this TCR beta chain is a study of CD8 T cells in ankylosing spondylitis. Whole-study results and caveats: Prior literature has documented some motif variants in synovial fluid and blood from reactive arthritis.

This clonotype has more than one count but fewer than ten. Its antigen is unknown. One entry per CDR3 protein, called by TCRdb with MiXCR from the 5' RACE reads. Among roughly 150,000 distinct CDR3 sequences listed, approximately 7.3% were seen once. Germline V gene lookup returns CDR1 LGHNA and CDR2 YNFKEQ. V shed 3 bases and J shed 0 bases, with 8 bases lying between them. The length of the CDR3 is 14 residues. This chain connects TRBV4-2 to TRBJ1-1; D is ambiguous. Sequencing was performed on blood, either unsorted or a sorted T cell fraction (not recorded which). The receptor comes from a female donor with ankylosing spondylitis or in good health (not recorded which). CDR3 nucleotide sequence: TGTGCCAGCAGCCACCCACAGATGAACACTGAAGCTTTCTTT. Its translation is CASSHPQMNTEAFF.